The source of this T cell receptor beta chain is a study of control samples from healthy donors and cancer patients. Here immunoSEQ multiplex PCR was the method, and the copy in TCRdb shows in-frame clones only, minus some. The sample yields around 150,000 clones, approximately 88% seen once. V gave up 4 bases and J gave up 2 bases, with 18 bases separating them. This CDR3 contains 16 residues. CDR1 MNHNY and CDR2 SVGAGI come from the germline V gene (reference sequence). The V gene is TRBV6-6, the J gene TRBJ2-7; D unclear. This TCR derives from a man younger than 45 in good health. Material for sequencing was blood. CDR3 nucleotide sequence: TGTGCCAGCAGTTCCATCGACCAGGTGGGGACCTACGAGCAGTACTTC. Amino acid sequence: CASSSIDQVGTYEQYF.